The T cell receptor beta chain described here comes from a study of shared clonotypes between healthy human individuals. General observations from the study: Larger richness was generally estimated for naive than memory subsets. Generation probabilities of non-shared clonotypes were lower (relative to those shared by all four donors). Rarefaction indicated that sorted-subset sequencing remained incomplete although depth was large.

The V gene lost 4 bases and the J gene lost 7 bases, with 9 bases spanning the gap. The CDR3 contains 12 residues. From germline, CDR1 is ENHRY and CDR2 SYGVKD. Source study methods: There were no quality scores in the junction-only immunoSEQ sequences, so filtering differed. Clones were sequenced by immunoSEQ multiplex PCR, and TCRdb holds only the in-frame ones, with some missing. V and J calls and clone size are those listed in that table; D and trimming were worked out from the DNA. The profile covers approximately 1.4 million clones, with approximately 98% appearing a single time and 0.4% to 0.45% taken by the ten largest. On this clone: Its cognate antigen is unknown.

The TCR originated in a man under 40 in good health. Sequenced input: naive CD4+ T cells sorted from blood. Noted subset: CD45RA+ positively selected. V and J are TRBV10-3 and TRBJ2-3; perhaps TRBD2 as D (5 bases). The CDR3 bases are TGTGCCATCAGTGCCGGGGTGCATACGCAGTATTTT. Its translation: CAISAGVHTQYF.